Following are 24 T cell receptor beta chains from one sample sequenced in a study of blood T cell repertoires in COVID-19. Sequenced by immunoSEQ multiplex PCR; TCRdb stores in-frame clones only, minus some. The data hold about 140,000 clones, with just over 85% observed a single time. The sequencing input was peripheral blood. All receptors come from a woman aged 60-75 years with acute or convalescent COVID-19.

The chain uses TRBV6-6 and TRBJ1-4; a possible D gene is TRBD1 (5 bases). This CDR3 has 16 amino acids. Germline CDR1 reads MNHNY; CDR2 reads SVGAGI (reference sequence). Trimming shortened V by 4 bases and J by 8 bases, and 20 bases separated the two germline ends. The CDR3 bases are TGTGCCAGCAGTTCACACTCTATCGACAGAACCGAAAAACTGTTTTTT. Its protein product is CASSSHSIDRTEKLFF.

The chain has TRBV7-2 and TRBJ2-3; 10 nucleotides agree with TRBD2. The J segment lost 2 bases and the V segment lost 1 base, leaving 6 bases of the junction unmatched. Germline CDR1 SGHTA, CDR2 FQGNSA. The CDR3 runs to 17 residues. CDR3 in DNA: TGTGCCAGCAGCTTAGATGGTAGCGGGGGGTACACAGATACGCAGTATTTT. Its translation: CASSLDGSGGYTDTQYF.

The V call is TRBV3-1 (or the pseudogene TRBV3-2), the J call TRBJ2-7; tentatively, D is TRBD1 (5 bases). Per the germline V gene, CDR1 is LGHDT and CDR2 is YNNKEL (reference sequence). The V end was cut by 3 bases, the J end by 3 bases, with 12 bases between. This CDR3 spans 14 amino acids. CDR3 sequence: CASSHAGPSYEQYF. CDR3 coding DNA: TGTGCCAGCAGCCATGCAGGGCCTAGCTACGAGCAGTACTTC.

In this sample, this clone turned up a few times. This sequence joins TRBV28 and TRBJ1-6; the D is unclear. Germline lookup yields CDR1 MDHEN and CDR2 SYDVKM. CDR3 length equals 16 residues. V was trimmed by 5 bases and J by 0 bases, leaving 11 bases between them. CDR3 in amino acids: CASSPRHRSYNSPLHF. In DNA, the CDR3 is TGTGCCAGCAGTCCTCGACACCGCTCCTATAATTCACCCCTCCACTTT.

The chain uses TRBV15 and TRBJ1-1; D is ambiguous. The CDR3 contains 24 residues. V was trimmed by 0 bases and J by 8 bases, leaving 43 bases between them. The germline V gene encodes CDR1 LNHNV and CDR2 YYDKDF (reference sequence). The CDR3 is CATSRDQDISEKDPSSDHPREAFF. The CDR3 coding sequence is TGTGCCACCAGCAGAGATCAAGACATCTCAGAGAAAGACCCCTCTTCGGATCACCCAAGGGAAGCTTTCTTT. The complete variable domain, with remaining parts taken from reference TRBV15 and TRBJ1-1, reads DAMVIQNPRYQVTQFGKPVTLSCSQTLNHNVMYWYQQKSSQAPKLLFHYYDKDFNNEADTPDNFQSRRPNTSFCFLDIRSPGLGDTAMYLCATSRDQDISEKDPSSDHPREAFFGQGTRLTVV.

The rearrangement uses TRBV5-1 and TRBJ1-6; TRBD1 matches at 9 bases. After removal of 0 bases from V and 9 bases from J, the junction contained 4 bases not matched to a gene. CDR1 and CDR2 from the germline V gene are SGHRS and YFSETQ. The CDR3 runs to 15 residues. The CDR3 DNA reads TGCGCCAGCAGCTTGGAGACAGGGGGGAGTTCACCCCTCCACTTT. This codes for CASSLETGGSSPLHF. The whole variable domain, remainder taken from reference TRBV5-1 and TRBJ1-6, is KAGVTQTPRYLIKTRGQQVTLSCSPISGHRSVSWYQQTPGQGLQFLFEYFSETQRNKGNFPGRFSGRQFSNSRSEMNVSTLELGDSALYLCASSLETGGSSPLHFGNGTRLTVT.

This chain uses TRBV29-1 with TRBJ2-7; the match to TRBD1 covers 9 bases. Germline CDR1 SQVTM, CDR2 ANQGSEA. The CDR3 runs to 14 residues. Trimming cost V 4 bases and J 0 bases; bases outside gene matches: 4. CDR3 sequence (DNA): TGCAGCGTTGGCGGACAGGGGAACTCCTACGAGCAGTACTTC. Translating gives CSVGGQGNSYEQYF.

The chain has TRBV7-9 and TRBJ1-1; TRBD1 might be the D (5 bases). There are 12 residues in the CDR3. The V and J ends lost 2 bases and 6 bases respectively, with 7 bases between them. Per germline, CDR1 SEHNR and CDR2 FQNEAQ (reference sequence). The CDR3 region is CASSLQGAEAFF. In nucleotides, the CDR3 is TGTGCCAGCAGCTTACAGGGTGCTGAAGCTTTCTTT.

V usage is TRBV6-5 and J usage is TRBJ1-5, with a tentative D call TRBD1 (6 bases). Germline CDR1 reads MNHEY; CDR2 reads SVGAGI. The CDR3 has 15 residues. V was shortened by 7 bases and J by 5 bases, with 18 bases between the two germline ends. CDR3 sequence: CASNMKAGADQPQHF. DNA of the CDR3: TGTGCCAGCAACATGAAGGCGGGGGCCGATCAGCCCCAGCATTTT.

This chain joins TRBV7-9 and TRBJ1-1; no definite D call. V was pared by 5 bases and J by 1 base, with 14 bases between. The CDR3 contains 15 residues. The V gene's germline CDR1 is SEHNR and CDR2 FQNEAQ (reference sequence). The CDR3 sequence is CASSRIPTSNTEAFF. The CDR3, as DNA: TGTGCCAGCAGCCGGATCCCGACTTCGAACACTGAAGCTTTCTTT. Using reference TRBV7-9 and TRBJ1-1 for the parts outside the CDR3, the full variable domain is DTGVSQNPRHKITKRGQNVTFRCDPISEHNRLYWYRQTLGQGPEFLTYFQNEAQLEKSRLLSDRFSAERPKGSFSTLEIQRTEQGDSAMYLCASSRIPTSNTEAFFGQGTRLTVV.

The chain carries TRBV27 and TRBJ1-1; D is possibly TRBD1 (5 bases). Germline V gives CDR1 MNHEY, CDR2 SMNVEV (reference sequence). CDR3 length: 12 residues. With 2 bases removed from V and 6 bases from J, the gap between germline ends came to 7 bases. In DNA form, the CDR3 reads TGTGCCAGCAGTTTACCAGGGCCTGAAGCTTTCTTT. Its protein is CASSLPGPEAFF.

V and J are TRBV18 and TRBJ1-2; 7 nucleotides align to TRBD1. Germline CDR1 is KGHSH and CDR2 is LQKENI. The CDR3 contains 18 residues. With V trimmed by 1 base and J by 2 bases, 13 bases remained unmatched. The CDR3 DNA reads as TGTGCCAGCTCACCACAGTTAGTTCCTCCGGGACAGAACTATGGCTACACCTTC. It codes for CASSPQLVPPGQNYGYTF.

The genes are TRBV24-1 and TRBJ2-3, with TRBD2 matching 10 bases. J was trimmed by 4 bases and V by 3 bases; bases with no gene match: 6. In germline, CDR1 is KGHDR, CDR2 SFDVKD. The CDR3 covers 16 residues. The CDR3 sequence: CATSDGAGGPPDTQYF. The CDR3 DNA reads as TGTGCCACCAGTGATGGAGCGGGGGGGCCCCCAGATACGCAGTATTTT.

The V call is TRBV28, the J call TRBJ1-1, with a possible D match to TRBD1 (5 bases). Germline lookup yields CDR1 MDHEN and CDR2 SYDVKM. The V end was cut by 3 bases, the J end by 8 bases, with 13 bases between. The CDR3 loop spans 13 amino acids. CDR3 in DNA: TGTGCCAGCAGTTTGGGCAGGGTATCGGAAGCTTTCTTT. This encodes CASSLGRVSEAFF.

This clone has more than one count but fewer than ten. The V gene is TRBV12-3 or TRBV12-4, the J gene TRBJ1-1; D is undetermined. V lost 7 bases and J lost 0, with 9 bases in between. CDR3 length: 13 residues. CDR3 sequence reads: CASTEQMNTEAFF. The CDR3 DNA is TGTGCCAGCACCGAACAAATGAACACTGAAGCTTTCTTT.

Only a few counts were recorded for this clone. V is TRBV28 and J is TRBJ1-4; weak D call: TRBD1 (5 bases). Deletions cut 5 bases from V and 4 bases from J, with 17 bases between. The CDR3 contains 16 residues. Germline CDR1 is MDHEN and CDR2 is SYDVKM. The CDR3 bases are TGTGCCAGCAGTCCTCTATGGGGCAGAGGTAATGAAAAACTGTTTTTT. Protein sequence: CASSPLWGRGNEKLFF.

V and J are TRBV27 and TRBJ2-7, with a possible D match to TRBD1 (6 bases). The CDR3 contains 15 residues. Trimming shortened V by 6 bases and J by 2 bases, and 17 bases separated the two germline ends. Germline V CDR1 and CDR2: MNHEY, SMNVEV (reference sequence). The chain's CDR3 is CASRTTGISPYEQYF. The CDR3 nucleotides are TGTGCCAGCAGGACTACAGGGATAAGCCCCTACGAGCAGTACTTC.

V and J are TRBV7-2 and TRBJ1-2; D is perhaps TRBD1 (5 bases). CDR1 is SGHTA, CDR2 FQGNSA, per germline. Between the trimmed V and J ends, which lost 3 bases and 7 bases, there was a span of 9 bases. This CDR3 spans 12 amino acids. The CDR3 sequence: CASSFRGGGYTF. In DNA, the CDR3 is TGTGCCAGCAGCTTTCGGGGGGGTGGCTACACCTTC.

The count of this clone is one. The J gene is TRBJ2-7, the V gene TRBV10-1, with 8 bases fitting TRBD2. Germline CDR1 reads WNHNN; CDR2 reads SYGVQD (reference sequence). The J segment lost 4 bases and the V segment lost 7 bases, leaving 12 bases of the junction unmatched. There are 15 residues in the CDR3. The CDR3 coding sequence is TGCGCCAGCACCCCCGAAACTAGCGGAGGTTACGAGCAGTACTTC. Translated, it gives CASTPETSGGYEQYF.

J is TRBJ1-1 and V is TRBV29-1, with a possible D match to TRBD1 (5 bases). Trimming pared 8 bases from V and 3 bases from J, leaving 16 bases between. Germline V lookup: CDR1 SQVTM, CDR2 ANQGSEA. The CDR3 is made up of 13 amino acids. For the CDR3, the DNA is TGCAGCCTCCCCTCCGCGGGGGACACTGAAGCTTTCTTT. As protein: CSLPSAGDTEAFF.

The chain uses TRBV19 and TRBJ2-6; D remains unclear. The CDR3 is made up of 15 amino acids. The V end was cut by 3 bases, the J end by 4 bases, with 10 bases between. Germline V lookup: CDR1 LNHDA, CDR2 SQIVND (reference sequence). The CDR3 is CASSIRVVGANVLTF. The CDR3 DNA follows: TGTGCCAGTAGTATCCGGGTTGTGGGGGCCAACGTCCTGACTTTC.

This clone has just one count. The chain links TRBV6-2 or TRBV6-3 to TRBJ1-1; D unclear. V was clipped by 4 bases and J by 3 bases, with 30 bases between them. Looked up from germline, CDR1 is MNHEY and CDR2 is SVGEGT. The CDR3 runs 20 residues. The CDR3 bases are TGTGCCAGCAGTTCTCGGGGTCCAATGGATCATTACATTTCGGACACTGAAGCTTTCTTT. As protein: CASSSRGPMDHYISDTEAFF.

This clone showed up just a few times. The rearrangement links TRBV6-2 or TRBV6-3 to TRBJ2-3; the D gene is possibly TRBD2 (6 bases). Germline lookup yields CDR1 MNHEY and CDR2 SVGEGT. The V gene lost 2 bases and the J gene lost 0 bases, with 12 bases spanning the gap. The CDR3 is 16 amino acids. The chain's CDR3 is CASSYRGISSTDTQYF. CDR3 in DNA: TGTGCCAGCAGTTACCGGGGGATATCTAGCACAGATACGCAGTATTTT.

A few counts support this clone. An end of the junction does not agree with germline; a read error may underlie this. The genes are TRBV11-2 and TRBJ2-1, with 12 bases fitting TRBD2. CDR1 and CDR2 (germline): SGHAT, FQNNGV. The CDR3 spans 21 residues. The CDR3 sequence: CASSLGVPSGGAGRSYNEQFF. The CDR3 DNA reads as TGTGCCAGCAGTTTAGGGGTCCCTAGCGGGGGGGCCGGTAGGTCGTACAATGAGCAGTTCTTC.